Shown below are 15 T cell receptor beta chains from a single sample sequenced in a study of blood T cell repertoires in COVID-19. Profiled with immunoSEQ multiplex PCR; TCRdb holds only in-frame clones, not every one. The sample holds about 270,000 clones; approximately 87% are singletons and the top ten take approximately 12%. The sequenced sample was peripheral blood. All receptors come from a woman aged 25-40 years with COVID-19, enrolled during active disease.

The rearrangement links TRBV28 to TRBJ1-1; D perhaps matches TRBD1 (6 bases). Germline CDR1 reads MDHEN; CDR2 reads SYDVKM. V was pared by 3 bases and J by 5 bases, with 13 bases between. This CDR3 contains 14 residues. The CDR3 DNA is TGTGCCAGCAGTTTCGCAGGGGCTGGGACTGAAGCTTTCTTT. Its protein product is CASSFAGAGTEAFF.

This clone has a count of ten or more. CDR3 DNA sequence: TGTGCCAGCTCACGGGAGCAGCTTAACGGGGAGCTGTTTTTT. Residues: CASSREQLNGELFF. The gene calls are TRBV18 and TRBJ2-2; weak D call: TRBD2 (5 bases). Per germline, CDR1 KGHSH and CDR2 LQKENI. V lost 4 bases, J lost 7 bases, and 13 bases lay in between. CDR3 length equals 14 residues.

The chain is built from TRBV4-1 and TRBJ1-6; no reliable D call. The CDR3 consists of 16 residues. V was pared by 4 bases and J by 7 bases, with 17 bases between. Germline-derived CDR1 and CDR2 are MGHRA and YSYEKL. CDR3 DNA sequence: TGCGCCAGCAGCCCCCAAAAAACAGCGGAGAATTCACCCCTCCACTTT. It translates to CASSPQKTAENSPLHF.

V usage is TRBV28 and J usage is TRBJ2-7; no definite D call. This CDR3 has 12 residues. CDR1 MDHEN and CDR2 SYDVKM come from the germline V gene. The germline V and J ends were trimmed by 4 bases and 1 base, with 5 bases remaining between them. CDR3 residues: CASSSSSYEQYF. The CDR3 DNA reads as TGTGCCAGCAGTTCCTCTTCCTACGAGCAGTACTTC.

The chain employs TRBV6-5 and TRBJ2-7, with D tentatively TRBD1 (5 bases). The CDR3 loop spans 14 amino acids. Trimming removed 6 bases from V and 7 bases from J, with 19 bases in between. CDR1 and CDR2 from the germline V gene are MNHEY and SVGAGI. The CDR3 protein is CASSTGFRAKEQYF. The CDR3 coding sequence is TGTGCCAGCAGCACTGGTTTCAGGGCAAAAGAGCAGTACTTC.

The CDR3 nucleotides read TGTGCCAGCAGCTTAGGCGCTATGACTGGGCAGCCCCAGCATTTT. Encoded protein: CASSLGAMTGQPQHF. V gene TRBV7-9 combines with J gene TRBJ1-5; D unclear. CDR1 and CDR2 (germline): SEHNR, FQNEAQ (reference sequence). Trimming removed 1 base at V and 7 bases at J, with 14 bases between. The CDR3 totals 15 residues.

The gene calls are TRBV16 and TRBJ1-5; D is perhaps TRBD1 (5 bases). This CDR3 is built from 14 residues. Germline V gene data show CDR1 as KGHSY and CDR2 as FQNENV. V was clipped by 5 bases and J by 5 bases, with 13 bases between them. The CDR3 bases are TGTGCCAGCAGCGACAAGGGGCGGCATCAGCCCCAGCATTTT. It translates to CASSDKGRHQPQHF.

The J gene is TRBJ1-3, the V gene TRBV9, with a weak D call TRBD1 (5 bases). CDR1 and CDR2 (germline): SGDLS, YYNGEE. CDR3 size: 15 residues. V was cut by 1 base and J by 2 bases, with 10 bases left in between. The CDR3 spells CASSVQGTTGNTIYF. CDR3 nucleotides: TGTGCCAGCAGCGTACAGGGAACTACTGGAAACACCATATATTTT.

The chain recombines TRBV4-1 with TRBJ2-5, with 7 bases matching TRBD1. Germline V gene sequence: CDR1 MGHRA, CDR2 YSYEKL. There are 16 residues in the CDR3. With V trimmed by 3 bases and J by 4 bases, 11 bases remained unmatched. This CDR3 reads CASSQGQRPRLETQYF. Here the CDR3 DNA reads TGCGCCAGCAGCCAGGGACAGCGGCCAAGGTTAGAGACCCAGTACTTC.

This chain connects TRBV18 to TRBJ2-5, with D possibly TRBD2 on 6 matching bases. Germline-derived CDR1 and CDR2 are KGHSH and LQKENI. The CDR3 runs to 15 residues. Trimming stripped 10 bases from V and 2 bases from J, with 20 bases between. The CDR3 coding sequence is TGTGCCACCAAGTTGGGCGCGGGGCGTCAAGAGACCCAGTACTTC. Encoded protein: CATKLGAGRQETQYF.

The chain is built from TRBV4-1 and TRBJ1-5, with 7 bases aligning to TRBD1. V lost 3 bases, J lost 2 bases, and 7 bases stayed unmatched. This CDR3 has 16 residues. The germline CDR1 and CDR2 sequences are MGHRA and YSYEKL. CDR3 protein: CASSHRGDRGNQPQHF. The CDR3 nucleotides are TGCGCCAGCAGCCACAGGGGGGATAGGGGCAATCAGCCCCAGCATTTT.

The chain combines TRBV6-5 with TRBJ1-3, with a weak D call TRBD1 (6 bases). V was shortened by 6 bases and J by 0 bases, with 12 bases between the two germline ends. CDR3 length: 15 amino acids. CDR1 MNHEY and CDR2 SVGAGI come from the germline V gene. CDR3 sequence reads: CASRGPGVSGNTIYF. The CDR3 nucleotides are TGTGCCAGCAGGGGACCAGGGGTCTCTGGAAACACCATATATTTT.

This chain joins TRBV6-5 and TRBJ2-7, with D possibly TRBD2 on 5 matching bases. CDR3 length: 13 amino acids. V was cut by 6 bases and J by 2 bases, with 11 bases left in between. Germline lookup yields CDR1 MNHEY and CDR2 SVGAGI. The CDR3: CASRATMPYEQYF. The CDR3, as DNA: TGTGCCAGCAGGGCGACTATGCCCTACGAGCAGTACTTC.

The genes are TRBV27 and TRBJ1-1; weak D call: TRBD1 (6 bases). In germline, CDR1 is MNHEY, CDR2 SMNVEV (reference sequence). Trimming stripped 5 bases from V and 4 bases from J, with 20 bases between. The CDR3 contains 16 residues. CDR3 nucleotides: TGTGCCAGCAGTCACGGGACACCAAAAAGGGGCACTGAAGCTTTCTTT. Protein product: CASSHGTPKRGTEAFF.

The chain carries TRBV5-8 and TRBJ1-5; 9 bases are a match to TRBD1. CDR1 is SGHTS, CDR2 YDEGEE, per germline. V lost 2 bases and J lost 6; bases outside the gene matches: 6. This CDR3 has 15 residues. CDR3 DNA sequence: TGTGCCAGCAGCTTTTCCCGACAGGGGGGTCAGCCCCAGCATTTT. It codes for CASSFSRQGGQPQHF.